The 4 T cell receptor beta chains in this list originate from one sample, sequenced in a study of cytomegalovirus exposure and HLA in healthy donors. The PCR used 60 Vbeta and 13 Jbeta primers. TCRdb's table, derived via immunoSEQ multiplex PCR, lists solely in-frame clones and lacks some. The sample consists of fewer than 200,000 clones, 70% to 90% of them appearing once. Source material: PBMCs. The receptors shown here come from a woman aged 18-29 years in good health and CMV-seronegative.

This clone has more than one count but fewer than ten. The chain employs TRBV5-1 and TRBJ1-6; TRBD1 might be the D (5 bases). Germline V gene data show CDR1 as SGHRS and CDR2 as YFSETQ. The CDR3 loop spans 15 amino acids. V was clipped by 4 bases and J by 5 bases, with 13 bases between them. In DNA, the CDR3 is TGCGCCAGCAGCGAATTGACGGACAATAATTCACCCCTCCACTTT. This sequence encodes CASSELTDNNSPLHF.

The V gene is TRBV18, the J gene TRBJ1-3; TRBD1 matches 8 bases. Trimming took 0 bases from V and 3 from J; bases not matched to a gene: 7. The CDR3 has 17 residues. Germline CDR1 reads KGHSH; CDR2 reads LQKENI. The CDR3 DNA follows: TGTGCCAGCTCACCACCGGAGCAGGGGGCTGGTGGAAACACCATATATTTT. The encoded protein is CASSPPEQGAGGNTIYF.

The J gene is TRBJ2-1, the V gene TRBV10-3, with no clear D. The germline gives CDR1 ENHRY, CDR2 SYGVKD. This CDR3 has 14 residues. Trimming left V 1 base short and J 9 bases short, with 13 bases between. This CDR3 is CAISEFSLGGEQFF. As DNA, the CDR3 is TGTGCCATCAGTGAGTTTTCGCTAGGTGGTGAGCAGTTCTTC.

The chain is built from TRBV5-1 and TRBJ2-1; no clear D. V lost 0 bases and J lost 2, with 9 bases in between. There are 15 residues in the CDR3. Germline V CDR1 and CDR2: SGHRS, YFSETQ. The DNA of the CDR3 is TGCGCCAGCAGCTTGGGGCCTGGCCCCTACAATGAGCAGTTCTTC. Translation: CASSLGPGPYNEQFF.